This TCR beta chain was captured by sequencing in a study of sequential checkpoint blockade in melanoma. The table lists this clone with a few counts. Sequencing used immunoSEQ multiplex PCR; TCRdb keeps in-frame clones, though not all of them. The table records 12,000 to 15,000 clones, 52% of them present only once. J was trimmed by 6 bases and V by 7 bases; bases with no gene match: 8. Germline CDR1 SNHLY, CDR2 FYNNEI. CDR3 length equals 15 residues. Specified treatment: randomized to nivolumab then ipilimumab (arm A) or the reverse (arm B). The sequence was collected from a human donor with melanoma. The sequences come from CD8+ T cells sorted from blood (inferred from file names), collected from a patient given nivolumab and ipilimumab in sequence. This chain uses TRBV2 with TRBJ2-3; TRBD2 aligns across 12 bases. The CDR3 is CASNELAGGPDTQYF. The CDR3 nucleotides read TGTGCCAGCAACGAACTAGCGGGGGGCCCGGATACGCAGTATTTT.